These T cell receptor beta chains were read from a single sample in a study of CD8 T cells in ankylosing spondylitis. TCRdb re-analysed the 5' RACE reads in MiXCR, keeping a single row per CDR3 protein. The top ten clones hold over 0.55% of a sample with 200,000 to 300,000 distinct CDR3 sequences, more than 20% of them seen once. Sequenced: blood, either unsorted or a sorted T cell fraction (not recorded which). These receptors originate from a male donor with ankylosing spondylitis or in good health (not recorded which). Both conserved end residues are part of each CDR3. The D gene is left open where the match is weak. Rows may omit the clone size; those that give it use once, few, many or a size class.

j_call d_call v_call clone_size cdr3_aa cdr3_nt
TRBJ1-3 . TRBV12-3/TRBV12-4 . CASRGGSGNTIYF TGTGCCAGCAGGGGGGGGAGTGGAAACACCATATATTTT
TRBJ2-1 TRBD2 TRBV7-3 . CASSLAGGPYEQFF TGTGCCAGCAGCCTAGCGGGGGGGCCCTATGAGCAGTTCTTC
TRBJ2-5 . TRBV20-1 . CSARDPGRETQYF TGCAGTGCTAGAGATCCGGGGCGTGAGACCCAGTACTTC
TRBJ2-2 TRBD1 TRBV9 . CASSFRQGTGELFF TGTGCCAGCAGCTTCCGACAGGGCACCGGGGAGCTGTTTTTT
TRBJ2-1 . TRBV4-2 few CASSQDQLGNEQFF TGTGCCAGCAGCCAAGATCAGCTCGGCAATGAGCAGTTCTTC
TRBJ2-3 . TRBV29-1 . CSAPGASDPDTQYF TGCAGCGCCCCAGGGGCTAGCGACCCAGATACGCAGTATTTT
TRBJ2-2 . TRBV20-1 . CSARGPYTGELFF TGCAGTGCACGGGGACCATACACCGGGGAGCTGTTTTTT
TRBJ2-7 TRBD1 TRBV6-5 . CASSYLSGTGTYEQYF TGTGCCAGCAGTTACTTGTCCGGGACAGGGACCTACGAGCAGTACTTC
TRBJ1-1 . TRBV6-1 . CASTRRRGTEAFF TGTGCCAGCACGAGACGACGGGGCACTGAAGCTTTCTTT
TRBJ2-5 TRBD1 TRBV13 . CASSQTGTGGPGETQYF TGTGCCAGCAGCCAGACCGGGACAGGGGGCCCCGGGGAGACCCAGTACTTC
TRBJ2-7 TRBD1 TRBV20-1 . CSARRTGEGEQYF TGCAGTGCTAGACGGACAGGGGAGGGGGAGCAGTACTTC
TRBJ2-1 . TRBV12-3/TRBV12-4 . CASSFRPGRTYNEQFF TGTGCCAGCAGTTTCCGTCCGGGACGAACATACAATGAGCAGTTCTTC
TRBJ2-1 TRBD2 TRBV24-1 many CATSEPRGSGGPTNNEQFF TGTGCCACCAGTGAACCGAGGGGTAGCGGGGGGCCGACAAACAATGAGCAGTTCTTC
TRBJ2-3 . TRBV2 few CASGGIEGAGTDTQYF TGTGCCAGCGGGGGGATAGAGGGGGCCGGCACAGATACGCAGTATTTT
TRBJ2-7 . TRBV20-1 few CSASPAGAYEQYF TGCAGTGCTAGTCCCGCAGGTGCCTACGAGCAGTACTTC
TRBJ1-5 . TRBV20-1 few CSASPGAGSNQPQHF TGCAGTGCCTCCCCAGGGGCGGGAAGCAATCAGCCCCAGCATTTT